What follows are 20 T cell receptor beta chains derived from one specimen sequenced in a study of blood T cell repertoires in COVID-19. Profiling relied on immunoSEQ multiplex PCR, and the TCRdb table lists in-frame clones only, not all of them. The data contain around 100,000 clones, around four fifths of them seen just once; the ten biggest clones take up more than 10%. The sample taken for sequencing was peripheral blood. These receptors were obtained from a human donor in a cohort sampled during active COVID-19.

The rearrangement links TRBV5-1 to TRBJ1-1; 12 bases line up with TRBD1. With 4 bases clipped from V and 2 bases from J, the junction kept 6 bases outside the gene matches. The CDR3 runs 16 residues. Germline V gene data show CDR1 as SGHRS and CDR2 as YFSETQ. The CDR3 protein is CASSLGQGAGNTEAFF. In nucleotides, the CDR3 is TGCGCCAGCAGCCTGGGACAGGGGGCAGGTAACACTGAAGCTTTCTTT. The entire variable domain, with the rest obtained from reference TRBV5-1 and TRBJ1-1, is as follows: KAGVTQTPRYLIKTRGQQVTLSCSPISGHRSVSWYQQTPGQGLQFLFEYFSETQRNKGNFPGRFSGRQFSNSRSEMNVSTLELGDSALYLCASSLGQGAGNTEAFFGQGTRLTVV.

The chain employs TRBV4-3 and TRBJ1-5; D call uncertain. The CDR3 extends over 15 amino acids. Germline CDR1 reads LGHNA; CDR2 reads YSLEER. V lost 0 bases to trimming and J lost 3 bases, with 9 bases between them. The chain's CDR3 is CASSQDGQINQPQHF. CDR3 DNA sequence: TGCGCCAGCAGCCAAGATGGGCAAATCAATCAGCCCCAGCATTTT.

V usage is TRBV6-5 and J usage is TRBJ2-7; 8 positions agree with TRBD1. The germline CDR1 and CDR2 sequences are MNHEY and SVGAGI. The CDR3 covers 14 residues. J gave up 2 bases and V 6 bases, and 6 bases lay outside the gene matches. CDR3 region: CASRAGTGTYEQYF. The DNA for the CDR3 is TGTGCCAGCAGGGCCGGGACAGGAACCTACGAGCAGTACTTC.

This clone was counted only a few times. The V call is TRBV5-4, the J call TRBJ1-3; D ambiguous. The CDR3 runs 14 residues. The V gene lost 0 bases and the J gene lost 1 base, with 5 bases spanning the gap. The germline CDR1 and CDR2 sequences are SGHNT and YYREEE (reference sequence). CDR3 nucleotides: TGTGCCAGCAGCTTGGCGGGTTCTGGAAACACCATATATTTT. It translates to CASSLAGSGNTIYF.

The V and J genes are TRBV6-6 and TRBJ2-2; 7 bases fit TRBD2. Germline lookup yields CDR1 MNHNY and CDR2 SVGAGI (reference sequence). This CDR3 is 13 amino acids long. J gave up 6 bases and V 6 bases, and 4 bases lay outside the gene matches. CDR3 region: CASSRLAPGELFF. As DNA, the CDR3 is TGTGCCAGCAGCCGACTAGCCCCCGGGGAGCTGTTTTTT.

This clone was observed a few times. The J gene is TRBJ2-7, the V gene TRBV9, with D perhaps matching TRBD2 (7 bases). V lost 5 bases and J 7 bases, leaving 22 bases between the germline ends. Germline V gene data show CDR1 as SGDLS and CDR2 as YYNGEE. The CDR3 loop spans 15 amino acids. The CDR3 loop reads CASSKGGAHTREQYF. In DNA, the CDR3 is TGTGCCAGCAGTAAAGGGGGGGCACACACTCGGGAGCAGTACTTC.

The gene calls are TRBV7-2 and TRBJ1-1; tentatively, D is TRBD1 (6 bases). Germline values: CDR1 SGHTA, CDR2 FQGNSA. This CDR3 is built from 15 residues. Trimming left V 1 base short and J 5 bases short, with 14 bases between. The DNA for the CDR3 is TGTGCCAGCAGCTTAGGGGGGCTCGGAGGTACTGAAGCTTTCTTT. It translates to CASSLGGLGGTEAFF.

This clone was seen more than once but under ten times. The chain recombines TRBV30 with TRBJ2-2, with 9 bases lining up with TRBD2. The CDR3 is 16 residues long. J lost 5 bases, V lost 3 bases, and 10 bases had no gene match. The V gene's germline CDR1 is GTSNPN and CDR2 SVGIG (reference sequence). CDR3 nucleotide sequence: TGTGCCTGGAGCCGCGGGGTGGCGGGGGGGACCGGGGAGCTGTTTTTT. As protein: CAWSRGVAGGTGELFF.

The chain combines TRBV18 with TRBJ1-1; no definite D call. The length of the CDR3 is 13 residues. The germline gives CDR1 KGHSH, CDR2 LQKENI. Deletions cut 5 bases from V and 1 base from J, with 8 bases between. CDR3 protein: CASSSQENTEAFF. Written as DNA, the CDR3 is TGTGCCAGCTCATCGCAGGAGAACACTGAAGCTTTCTTT.

This chain uses TRBV27 with TRBJ1-5; TRBD1 matches at 11 bases. There are 14 residues in the CDR3. Trimming cost V 0 bases and J 12 bases; bases outside gene matches: 4. Germline lookup yields CDR1 MNHEY and CDR2 SMNVEV (reference sequence). CDR3 sequence (DNA): TGTGCCAGCAGTTTATCGTGGACAGGGGGCGTCCAGCATTTT. Translating gives CASSLSWTGGVQHF.

The CDR3: CASSSLGGYEQYF. The CDR3 DNA sequence: TGTGCCAGCAGCTCACTCGGGGGGTACGAGCAGTACTTC. The chain employs TRBV7-2 and TRBJ2-7, with TRBD2 matching 7 bases. V shed 4 bases, J shed 4 bases, and the junction held 4 bases outside the gene matches. The germline gives CDR1 SGHTA, CDR2 FQGNSA. CDR3 length: 13 residues.

V usage is TRBV3-1 (or the pseudogene TRBV3-2) and J usage is TRBJ1-1; no clear D gene. V was trimmed by 2 bases and J by 5 bases, leaving 9 bases between them. Germline CDR1 LGHDT, CDR2 YNNKEL (reference sequence). The CDR3 covers 13 residues. The CDR3 sequence is CASSQTGRTEAFF. Here the CDR3 DNA reads TGTGCCAGCAGCCAAACGGGTCGGACTGAAGCTTTCTTT.

The chain couples TRBV9 to TRBJ2-1, with 10 positions matching TRBD2. This CDR3 contains 15 residues. CDR1 is SGDLS, CDR2 YYNGEE, per germline. Trimming at V came to 0 bases and at J to 7 bases, leaving 4 bases not matched to a gene. The CDR3 region is CASSVVAGGRNEQFF. CDR3 in DNA: TGTGCCAGCAGCGTAGTAGCGGGGGGCCGTAATGAGCAGTTCTTC.

The chain has TRBV6-5 and TRBJ1-2; tentatively, D is TRBD1 (6 bases). V lost 0 bases and J lost 4, with 15 bases in between. There are 16 residues in the CDR3. Germline CDR1 reads MNHEY; CDR2 reads SVGAGI. Here the CDR3 DNA reads TGTGCCAGCAGTTACTCGACCGGACAGTATTTCTATGGCTACACCTTC. As protein: CASSYSTGQYFYGYTF.

The gene calls are TRBV4-2 and TRBJ1-2; D possibly corresponds to TRBD1 (5 bases). CDR1 is LGHNA, CDR2 YNFKEQ, per germline. V lost 0 bases, J lost 7 bases, and 12 bases lay in between. The CDR3 covers 14 residues. CDR3 protein: CASSQDSAGSGYTF. As DNA, the CDR3 is TGTGCCAGCAGCCAAGATTCGGCAGGGTCTGGCTACACCTTC.

This chain uses TRBV19 with TRBJ2-6; D perhaps matches TRBD1 (8 bases). Trimming removed 6 bases from V and 1 base from J, with 22 bases in between. The CDR3 totals 19 residues. Per the germline V gene, CDR1 is LNHDA and CDR2 is SQIVND (reference sequence). The CDR3 reads CASSGRKDRVSSGANVLTF. In nucleotides, the CDR3 is TGTGCCAGTAGCGGGAGGAAGGACAGGGTATCTTCTGGGGCCAACGTCCTGACTTTC.

The J gene is TRBJ1-3, the V gene TRBV5-1; possibly TRBD1 for D (5 bases). Per germline, CDR1 SGHRS and CDR2 YFSETQ. The CDR3 runs 16 residues. Trimming left V 4 bases short and J 0 bases short, with 14 bases between. The CDR3 sequence: CASSAGGVSSGNTIYF. CDR3 sequence (DNA): TGCGCCAGCAGCGCTGGGGGGGTGAGCTCTGGAAACACCATATATTTT.

This clone came up once. The chain carries TRBV27 and TRBJ1-2; the match to TRBD1 covers 10 bases. Germline V CDR1 and CDR2: MNHEY, SMNVEV (reference sequence). The CDR3 consists of 15 residues. The V gene end was trimmed by 4 bases and the J gene end by 4 bases; junction bases not matched to a gene: 6. Here the CDR3 DNA reads TGTGCCAGCAGTTCCTGGACAGGGGGGCCCTATGGCTACACCTTC. Translation gives CASSSWTGGPYGYTF.

This chain joins TRBV4-1 and TRBJ2-1, with D perhaps TRBD2 (5 bases). V lost 1 base and J lost 0, with 13 bases in between. Germline lookup yields CDR1 MGHRA and CDR2 YSYEKL. The CDR3 has 17 residues. As DNA, the CDR3 is TGCGCCAGCAGCCAAGGAACTAGGGTGAGCTCCTACAATGAGCAGTTCTTC. This codes for CASSQGTRVSSYNEQFF.

This chain uses TRBV15 with TRBJ2-1, with 10 bases identical to TRBD1. CDR3 size: 15 residues. Germline CDR1 is LNHNV and CDR2 is YYDKDF (reference sequence). Losses at the gene ends were 2 bases for V and 9 bases for J; bases not matched to a gene: 7. The CDR3 here is CATSRLGQGIGEQFF. The DNA of the CDR3 is TGTGCCACCAGCAGATTGGGACAGGGGATTGGTGAGCAGTTCTTC.